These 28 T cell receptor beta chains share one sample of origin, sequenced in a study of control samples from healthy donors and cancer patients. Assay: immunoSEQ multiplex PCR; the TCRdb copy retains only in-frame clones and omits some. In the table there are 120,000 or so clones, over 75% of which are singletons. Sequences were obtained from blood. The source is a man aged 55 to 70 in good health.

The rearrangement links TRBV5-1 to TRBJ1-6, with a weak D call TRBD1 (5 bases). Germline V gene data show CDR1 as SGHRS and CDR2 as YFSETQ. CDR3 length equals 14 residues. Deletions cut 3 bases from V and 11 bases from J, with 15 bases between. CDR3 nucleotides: TGCGCCAGCAGCTGGGACCGGTCTGGGGCACCCCTCCACTTT. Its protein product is CASSWDRSGAPLHF.

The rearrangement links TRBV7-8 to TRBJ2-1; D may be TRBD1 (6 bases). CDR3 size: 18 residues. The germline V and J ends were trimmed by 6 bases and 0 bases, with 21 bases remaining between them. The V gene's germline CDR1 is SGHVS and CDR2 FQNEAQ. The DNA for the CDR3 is TGTGCCAGCAGTCATTCGGGGTCAGGGGCAAGCTCCTACAATGAGCAGTTCTTC. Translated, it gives CASSHSGSGASSYNEQFF.

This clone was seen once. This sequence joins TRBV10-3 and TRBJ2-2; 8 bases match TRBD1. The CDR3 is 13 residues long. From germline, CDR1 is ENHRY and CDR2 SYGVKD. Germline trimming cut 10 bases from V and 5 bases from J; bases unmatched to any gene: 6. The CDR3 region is CASGTGSTGELFF. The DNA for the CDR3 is TGTGCCAGCGGGACAGGCTCTACCGGGGAGCTGTTTTTT.

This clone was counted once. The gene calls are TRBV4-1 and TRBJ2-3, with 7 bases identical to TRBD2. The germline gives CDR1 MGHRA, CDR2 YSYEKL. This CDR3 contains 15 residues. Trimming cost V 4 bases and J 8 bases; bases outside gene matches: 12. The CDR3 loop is CASSLMMAGERTQYF. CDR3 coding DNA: TGCGCCAGCAGCCTCATGATGGCGGGGGAGCGTACGCAGTATTTT.

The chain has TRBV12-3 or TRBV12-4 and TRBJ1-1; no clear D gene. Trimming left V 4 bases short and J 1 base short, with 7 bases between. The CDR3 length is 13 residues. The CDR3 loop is CASSWWENTEAFF. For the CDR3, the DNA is TGTGCCAGCAGTTGGTGGGAGAACACTGAAGCTTTCTTT.

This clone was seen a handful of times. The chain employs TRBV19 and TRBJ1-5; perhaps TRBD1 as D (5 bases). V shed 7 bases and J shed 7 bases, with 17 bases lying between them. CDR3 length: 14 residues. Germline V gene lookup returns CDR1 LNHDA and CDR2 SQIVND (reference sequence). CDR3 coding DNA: TGTGCCAGTATGGTTCCGGGGGTTGAACAGCCCCAGCATTTT. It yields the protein CASMVPGVEQPQHF.

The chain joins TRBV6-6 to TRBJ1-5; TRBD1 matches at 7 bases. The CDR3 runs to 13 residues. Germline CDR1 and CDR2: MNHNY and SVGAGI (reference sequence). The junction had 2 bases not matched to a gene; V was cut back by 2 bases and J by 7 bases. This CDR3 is CASSYDRVQPQHF. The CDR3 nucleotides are TGTGCCAGCAGTTACGACAGGGTCCAGCCCCAGCATTTT.

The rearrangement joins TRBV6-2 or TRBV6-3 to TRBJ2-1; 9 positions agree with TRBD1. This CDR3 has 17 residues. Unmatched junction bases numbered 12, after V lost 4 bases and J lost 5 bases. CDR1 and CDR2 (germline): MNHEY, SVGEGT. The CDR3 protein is CASSSFGSGTGHNEQFF. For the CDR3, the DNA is TGTGCCAGCAGTTCCTTTGGTTCCGGGACAGGGCACAATGAGCAGTTCTTC.

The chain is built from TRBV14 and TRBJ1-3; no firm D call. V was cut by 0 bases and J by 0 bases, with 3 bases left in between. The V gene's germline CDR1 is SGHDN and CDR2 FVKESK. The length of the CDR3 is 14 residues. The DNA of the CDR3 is TGTGCCAGCAGCCAAGAGGTCTCTGGAAACACCATATATTTT. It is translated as CASSQEVSGNTIYF.

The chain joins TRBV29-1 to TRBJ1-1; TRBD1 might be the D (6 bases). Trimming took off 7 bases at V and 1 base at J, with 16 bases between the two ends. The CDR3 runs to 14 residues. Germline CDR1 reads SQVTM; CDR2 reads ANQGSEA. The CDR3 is CSASNRATNTEAFF. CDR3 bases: TGCAGCGCTTCTAACAGGGCAACGAACACTGAAGCTTTCTTT.

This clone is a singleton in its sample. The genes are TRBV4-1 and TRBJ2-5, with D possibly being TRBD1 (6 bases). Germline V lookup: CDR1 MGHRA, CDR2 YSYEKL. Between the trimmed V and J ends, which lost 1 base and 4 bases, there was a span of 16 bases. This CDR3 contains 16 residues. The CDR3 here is CASSQALLRGGETQYF. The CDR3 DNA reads TGCGCCAGCAGCCAAGCGTTACTCAGGGGTGGAGAGACCCAGTACTTC.

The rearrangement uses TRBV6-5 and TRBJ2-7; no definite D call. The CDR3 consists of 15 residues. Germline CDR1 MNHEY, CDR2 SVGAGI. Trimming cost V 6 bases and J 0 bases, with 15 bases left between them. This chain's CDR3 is CASSRQRPSSYEQYF. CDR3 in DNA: TGTGCCAGCAGCCGTCAGAGACCAAGCTCCTACGAGCAGTACTTC.

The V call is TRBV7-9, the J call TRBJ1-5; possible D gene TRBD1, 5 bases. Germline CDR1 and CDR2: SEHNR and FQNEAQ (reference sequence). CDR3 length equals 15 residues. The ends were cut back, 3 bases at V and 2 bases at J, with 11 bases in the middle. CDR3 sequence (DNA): TGTGCCAGCAGCTTGGGGGGTAGCCGCAATCAGCCCCAGCATTTT. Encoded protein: CASSLGGSRNQPQHF.

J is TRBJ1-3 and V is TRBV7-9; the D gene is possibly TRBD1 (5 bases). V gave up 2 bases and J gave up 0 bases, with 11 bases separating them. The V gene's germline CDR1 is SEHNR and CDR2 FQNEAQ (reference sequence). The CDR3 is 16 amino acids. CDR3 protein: CASSLRDPSSGNTIYF. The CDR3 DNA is TGTGCCAGCAGCTTAAGGGACCCCAGCTCTGGAAACACCATATATTTT.

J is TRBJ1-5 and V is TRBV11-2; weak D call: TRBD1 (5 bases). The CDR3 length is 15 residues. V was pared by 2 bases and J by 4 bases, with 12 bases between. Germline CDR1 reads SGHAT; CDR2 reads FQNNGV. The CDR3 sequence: CASSLLSGINQPQHF. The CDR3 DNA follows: TGTGCCAGCAGCTTACTGTCAGGGATAAATCAGCCCCAGCATTTT.

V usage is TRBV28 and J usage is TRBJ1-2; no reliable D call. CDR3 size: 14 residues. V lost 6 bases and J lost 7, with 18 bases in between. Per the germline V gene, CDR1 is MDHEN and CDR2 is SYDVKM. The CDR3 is CASSPGGLPGGYTF. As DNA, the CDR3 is TGTGCCAGCAGCCCCGGTGGTCTCCCGGGTGGCTACACCTTC.

The CDR3 sequence is CASFRTGGNFYGYTF. The DNA of the CDR3 is TGTGCCAGTTTCCGTACAGGGGGAAACTTCTATGGCTACACCTTC. The rearrangement uses TRBV19 and TRBJ1-2; 8 nucleotides line up with TRBD1. The CDR3 is 15 residues long. V lost 8 bases to trimming and J lost 4 bases; unmatched junction nucleotides: 12. CDR1 and CDR2 (germline): LNHDA, SQIVND (reference sequence).

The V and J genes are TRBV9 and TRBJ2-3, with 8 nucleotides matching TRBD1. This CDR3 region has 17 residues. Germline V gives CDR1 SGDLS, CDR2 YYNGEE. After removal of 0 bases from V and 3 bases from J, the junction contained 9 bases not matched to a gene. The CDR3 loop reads CASSVESTGGGTDTQYF. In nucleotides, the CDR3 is TGTGCCAGCAGCGTAGAGTCCACAGGGGGAGGTACAGATACGCAGTATTTT.

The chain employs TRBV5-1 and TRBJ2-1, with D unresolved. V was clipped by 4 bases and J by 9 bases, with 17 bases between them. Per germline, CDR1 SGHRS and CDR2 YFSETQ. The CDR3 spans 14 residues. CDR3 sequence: CASSIGPLDGEQFF. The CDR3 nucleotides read TGCGCCAGCAGCATCGGACCCCTGGACGGTGAGCAGTTCTTC.

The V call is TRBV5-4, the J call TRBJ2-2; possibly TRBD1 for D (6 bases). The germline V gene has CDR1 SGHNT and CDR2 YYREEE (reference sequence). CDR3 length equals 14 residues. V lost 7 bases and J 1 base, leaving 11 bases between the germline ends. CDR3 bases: TGTGCCAGCGGACCGGGACAGAACACCGGGGAGCTGTTTTTT. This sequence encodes CASGPGQNTGELFF.

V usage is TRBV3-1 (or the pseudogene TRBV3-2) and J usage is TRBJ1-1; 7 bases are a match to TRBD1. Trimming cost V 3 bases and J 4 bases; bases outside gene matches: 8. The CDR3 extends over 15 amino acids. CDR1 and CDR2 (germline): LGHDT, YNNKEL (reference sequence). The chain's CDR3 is CASSHLQGSGTEAFF. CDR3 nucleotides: TGTGCCAGCAGCCACCTACAGGGGAGCGGCACTGAAGCTTTCTTT.

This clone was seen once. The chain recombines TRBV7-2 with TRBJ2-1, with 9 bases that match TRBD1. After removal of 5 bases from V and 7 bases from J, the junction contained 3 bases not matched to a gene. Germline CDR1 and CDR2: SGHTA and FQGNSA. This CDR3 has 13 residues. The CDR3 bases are TGTGCCAGCAGCCGGGACAGGGTTAATGAGCAGTTCTTC. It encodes CASSRDRVNEQFF.

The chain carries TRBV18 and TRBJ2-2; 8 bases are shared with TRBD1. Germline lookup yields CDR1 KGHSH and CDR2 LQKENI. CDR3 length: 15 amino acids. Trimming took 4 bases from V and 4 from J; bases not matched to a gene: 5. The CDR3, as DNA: TGTGCCAGCTCACTCCGGGACAGGTTCACCGGGGAGCTGTTTTTT. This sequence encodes CASSLRDRFTGELFF.

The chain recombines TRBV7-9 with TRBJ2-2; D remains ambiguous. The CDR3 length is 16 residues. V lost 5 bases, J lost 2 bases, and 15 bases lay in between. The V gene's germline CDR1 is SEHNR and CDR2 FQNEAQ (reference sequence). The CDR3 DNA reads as TGTGCCAGCAGCCAACCCGAAAACAGTAACACCGGGGAGCTGTTTTTT. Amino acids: CASSQPENSNTGELFF.

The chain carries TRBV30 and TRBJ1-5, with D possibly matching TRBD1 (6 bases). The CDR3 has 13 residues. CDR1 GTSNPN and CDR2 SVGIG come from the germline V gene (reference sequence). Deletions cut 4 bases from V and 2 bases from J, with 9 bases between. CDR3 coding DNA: TGTGCCTGGACGACAGGACGCAATCAGCCCCAGCATTTT. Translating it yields CAWTTGRNQPQHF.

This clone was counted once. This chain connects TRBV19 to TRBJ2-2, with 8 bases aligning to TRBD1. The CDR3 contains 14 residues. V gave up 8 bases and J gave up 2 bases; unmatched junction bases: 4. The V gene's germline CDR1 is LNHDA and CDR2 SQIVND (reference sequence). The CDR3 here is CASRDRPNTGELFF. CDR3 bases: TGTGCCAGTCGGGACAGGCCCAACACCGGGGAGCTGTTTTTT.

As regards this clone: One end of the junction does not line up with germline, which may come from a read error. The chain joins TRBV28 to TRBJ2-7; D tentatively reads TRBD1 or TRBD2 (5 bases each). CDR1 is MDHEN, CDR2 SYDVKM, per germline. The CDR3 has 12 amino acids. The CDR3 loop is CASFSGSGRRNF. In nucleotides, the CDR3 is TGTGCCAGCTTTTCGGGTTCGGGGCGCCGAAACTTC.

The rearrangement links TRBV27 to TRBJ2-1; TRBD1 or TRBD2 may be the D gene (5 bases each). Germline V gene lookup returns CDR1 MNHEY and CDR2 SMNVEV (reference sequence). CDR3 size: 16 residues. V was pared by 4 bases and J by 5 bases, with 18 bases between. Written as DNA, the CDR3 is TGTGCCAGCAGTTCCGTTGAGGGGTTGGGGAACAATGAGCAGTTCTTC. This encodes CASSSVEGLGNNEQFF.